This TCR beta chain was documented in a study of blood T cells in healthy people across ages. Trimming removed 4 bases from V and 6 bases from J; junction bases left unmatched: 8. The V gene's germline CDR1 is SGDLS and CDR2 YYNGEE. CDR3 length: 16 amino acids. Alongside a J-beta primer mix, a sample-barcoded 5' primer served in a second PCR lasting roughly 6 to 11 cycles. TCRdb redid the calling of the 5' RACE reads with MiXCR, one entry per CDR3 protein. The repertoire holds 650,000 to 1,000,000 distinct CDR3 sequences, with 46% as singletons. Study findings and constraints: As naive T cell percentage varied, TCR beta diversity correlated strongly with it. It was held that diversity estimates obtained from one million T cells represented underestimates.

This clonotype came up once. Its antigen remains unidentified. This TCR derives from a man older than 75 in good health. V is TRBV9 and J is TRBJ2-1; 12 bases align to TRBD2. The material sequenced was blood. The CDR3 DNA reads TGTGCCAGCAGCCAACCACTAGCGGGGGGCTCCAATGAGCAGTTCTTC. This encodes CASSQPLAGGSNEQFF.